Listed below are T cell receptor beta chains from one sample, sequenced in a study of control samples from healthy donors and cancer patients. Data came from immunoSEQ multiplex PCR; TCRdb stores just in-frame clones and leaves some out. The top ten hold 6% to 8.5% of the sample, which has 90,000 to 150,000 clones, roughly 92% seen once. The sample was blood. These receptors came from a woman between 18 and 30 years old in good health. Both conserved end residues are part of each CDR3. A D gene is named only where the DNA matches it firmly.

j_call d_call v_call cdr3_aa
TRBJ2-5 NA TRBV5-1 CASSLEETQYF
TRBJ2-3 TRBD1 TRBV7-8 CASSMRQGSTDTQYF
TRBJ2-1 TRBD2 TRBV6-1 CASSEERLAGFLGPFYNEQFF
TRBJ1-3 TRBD1 TRBV28 CASTGDRANTIYF
TRBJ2-7 TRBD1 TRBV13 CASSLKDRGRTLPYEQYF
TRBJ2-1 NA TRBV19 CASSITGSYNEQFF
TRBJ1-1 TRBD1 TRBV9 CASSVSGQGKNTEAFF
TRBJ2-7 TRBD2 TRBV15 CATSSKRGLSYEQYF
TRBJ1-4 NA TRBV5-1 CASSLAGTLSEKLFF
TRBJ2-3 TRBD2 TRBV10-3 CATKREDTDTQYF
TRBJ1-1 NA TRBV19 CASSTYYREGRKAFF
TRBJ1-1 TRBD1 TRBV7-9 CAIPRGPGQGHTEAFF
TRBJ2-3 NA TRBV7-2 CASSKGRGYTDTQYF
TRBJ2-2 TRBD2 TRBV4-2 CASSPRTSGYTGELFF
TRBJ1-2 TRBD1 TRBV30 CAWSVGTDHNYGYTF
TRBJ2-3 TRBD1 TRBV4-3 CASRRGLYPTDTQYF
TRBJ1-2 TRBD1 TRBV30 CAWSVARLRDSTNYGYTF
TRBJ2-7 NA TRBV9 CASSPGFSSGRYEQYF
TRBJ1-4 NA TRBV9 CASPGGRPEKLFF
TRBJ1-5 NA TRBV12-5 CASGSQGIGNQPQHF
TRBJ2-3 TRBD2 TRBV7-3 CASSLGVRGDTDTQYF
TRBJ1-4 NA TRBV13 CASSLGGPNEKLFF
TRBJ2-6 NA TRBV9 CASSVVDRTSGANVLTF
TRBJ2-1 NA TRBV19 CASSITGNEQFF
TRBJ2-1 NA TRBV7-3 CASSLDGSYNEQFF
TRBJ2-5 NA TRBV7-6 CASSPQETQYF
TRBJ2-7 NA TRBV28 CASSSLPGQHEQYF
TRBJ2-3 NA TRBV6-2/TRBV6-3 CASSYGPGLSTDTQYF
TRBJ2-7 NA TRBV9 CASSVGLSADF
TRBJ2-2 NA TRBV7-2 CASSLLANTGELFF
TRBJ2-1 TRBD2 TRBV7-9 CASRLPGLGTNEQFF
TRBJ1-2 TRBD1 TRBV27 CASSLRQGYGYTF
TRBJ2-2 NA TRBV11-1 CASSVAVNTGELFF
TRBJ2-1 TRBD2 TRBV28 CASRRGGGVAYNEQFF
TRBJ2-3 TRBD2 TRBV3-1/TRBV3-2 CASSPIVAGATDTQYF
TRBJ1-2 NA TRBV9 CASSRTGIGYTF
TRBJ2-3 NA TRBV10-1 CARESGPADTQYF
TRBJ2-7 TRBD1 TRBV28 CASSPGQETRRYF
TRBJ2-2 NA TRBV24-1 CATRGQGTGELFF
TRBJ2-5 TRBD1 TRBV7-2 CASSLLGQGAGETQYF
TRBJ2-2 NA TRBV9 CASSVNTGFTGELFF
TRBJ2-1 NA TRBV7-3 CASSLFSGPYNEQFF
TRBJ2-7 TRBD2 TRBV27 CASSLSGLAGGEQYF